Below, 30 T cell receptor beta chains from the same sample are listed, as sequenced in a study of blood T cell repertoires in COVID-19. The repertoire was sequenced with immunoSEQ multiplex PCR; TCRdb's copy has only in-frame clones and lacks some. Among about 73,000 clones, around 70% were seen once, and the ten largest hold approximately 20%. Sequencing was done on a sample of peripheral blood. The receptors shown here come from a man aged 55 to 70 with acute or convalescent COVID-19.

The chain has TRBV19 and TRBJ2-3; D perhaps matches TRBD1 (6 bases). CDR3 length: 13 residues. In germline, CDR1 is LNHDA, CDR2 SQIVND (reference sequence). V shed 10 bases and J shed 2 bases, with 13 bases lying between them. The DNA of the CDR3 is TGTGCCACCTCGGGGACACACACAGATACGCAGTATTTT. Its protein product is CATSGTHTDTQYF.

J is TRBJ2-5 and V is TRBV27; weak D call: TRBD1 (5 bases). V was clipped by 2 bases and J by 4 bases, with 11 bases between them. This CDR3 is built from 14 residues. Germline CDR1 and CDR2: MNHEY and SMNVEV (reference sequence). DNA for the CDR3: TGTGCCAGCAGTTTAATTATGGGGCTAGAGACCCAGTACTTC. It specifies CASSLIMGLETQYF.

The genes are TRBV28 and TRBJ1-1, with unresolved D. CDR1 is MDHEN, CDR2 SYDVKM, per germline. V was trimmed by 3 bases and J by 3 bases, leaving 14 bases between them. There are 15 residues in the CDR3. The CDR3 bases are TGTGCCAGCAGTTTGGCGAAGGACTGGGACACTGAAGCTTTCTTT. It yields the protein CASSLAKDWDTEAFF.

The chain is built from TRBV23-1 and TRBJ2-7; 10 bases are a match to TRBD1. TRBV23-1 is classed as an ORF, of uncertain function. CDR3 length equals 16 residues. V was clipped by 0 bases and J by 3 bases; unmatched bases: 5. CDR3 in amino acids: CASSQSRDRGYYEQYV. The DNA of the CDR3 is TGCGCCAGCAGTCAATCGAGGGACAGGGGTTACTACGAGCAGTACGTC.

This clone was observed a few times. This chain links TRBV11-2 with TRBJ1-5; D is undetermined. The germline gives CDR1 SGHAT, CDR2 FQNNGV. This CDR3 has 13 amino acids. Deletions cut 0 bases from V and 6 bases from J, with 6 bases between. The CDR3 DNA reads TGTGCCAGCAGCTTAGATCACGGTCAGCCCCAGCATTTT. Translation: CASSLDHGQPQHF.

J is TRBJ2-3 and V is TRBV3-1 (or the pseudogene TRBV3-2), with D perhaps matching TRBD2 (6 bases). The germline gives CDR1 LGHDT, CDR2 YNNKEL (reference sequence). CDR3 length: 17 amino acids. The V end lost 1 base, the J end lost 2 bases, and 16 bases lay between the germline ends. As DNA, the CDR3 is TGTGCCAGCAGCCAAGTAGGCTTAGCGGAATACACAGATACGCAGTATTTT. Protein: CASSQVGLAEYTDTQYF.

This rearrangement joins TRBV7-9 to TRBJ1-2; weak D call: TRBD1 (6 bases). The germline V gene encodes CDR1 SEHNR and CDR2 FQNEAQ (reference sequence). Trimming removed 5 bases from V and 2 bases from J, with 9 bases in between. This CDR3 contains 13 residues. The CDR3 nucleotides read TGTGCCAGCAGCCGACAGGAAAACTATGGCTACACCTTC. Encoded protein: CASSRQENYGYTF. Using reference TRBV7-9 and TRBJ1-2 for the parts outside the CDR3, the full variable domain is DTGVSQNPRHKITKRGQNVTFRCDPISEHNRLYWYRQTLGQGPEFLTYFQNEAQLEKSRLLSDRFSAERPKGSFSTLEIQRTEQGDSAMYLCASSRQENYGYTFGSGTRLTVV.

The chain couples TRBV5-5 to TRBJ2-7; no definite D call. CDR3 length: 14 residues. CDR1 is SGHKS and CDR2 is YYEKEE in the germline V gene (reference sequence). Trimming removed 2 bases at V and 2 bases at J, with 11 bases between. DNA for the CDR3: TGTGCCAGCAGCTTTAATGCAGGCCCCTACGAGCAGTACTTC. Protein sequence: CASSFNAGPYEQYF.

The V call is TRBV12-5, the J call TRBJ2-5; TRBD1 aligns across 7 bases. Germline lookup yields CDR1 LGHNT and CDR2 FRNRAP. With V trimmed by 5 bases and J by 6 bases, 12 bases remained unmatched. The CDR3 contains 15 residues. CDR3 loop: CASGTPYLTGQTQYF. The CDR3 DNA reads TGTGCTAGTGGTACTCCATACCTGACAGGGCAGACCCAGTACTTC.

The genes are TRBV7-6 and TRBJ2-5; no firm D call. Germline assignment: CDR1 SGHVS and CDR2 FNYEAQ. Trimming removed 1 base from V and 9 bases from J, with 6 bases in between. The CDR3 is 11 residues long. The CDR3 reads CASSLVESQYF. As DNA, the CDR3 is TGTGCCAGCAGCTTAGTGGAGTCCCAGTACTTC.

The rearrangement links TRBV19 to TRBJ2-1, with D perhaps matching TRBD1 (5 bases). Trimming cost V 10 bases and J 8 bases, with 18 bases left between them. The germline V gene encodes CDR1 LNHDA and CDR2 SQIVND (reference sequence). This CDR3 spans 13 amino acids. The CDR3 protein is CATNRYSGDEQFF. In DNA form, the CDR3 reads TGTGCCACGAACAGGTATTCAGGAGATGAGCAGTTCTTC.

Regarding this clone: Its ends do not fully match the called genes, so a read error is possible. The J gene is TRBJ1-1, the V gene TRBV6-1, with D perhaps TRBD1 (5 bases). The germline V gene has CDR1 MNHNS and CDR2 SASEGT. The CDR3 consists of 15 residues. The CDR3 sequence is CASREVGGVRTEAFF. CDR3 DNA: TGTGCCAGCAGGGAAGTTGGAGGGGTAAGGACTGAAGCTTTCTTT.

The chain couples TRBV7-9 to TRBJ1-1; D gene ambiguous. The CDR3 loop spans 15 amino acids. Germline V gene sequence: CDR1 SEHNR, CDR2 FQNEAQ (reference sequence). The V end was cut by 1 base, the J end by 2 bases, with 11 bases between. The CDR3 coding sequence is TGTGCCAGCAGCTTAGGTGTGTCAGGAAACACTGAAGCTTTCTTT. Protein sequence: CASSLGVSGNTEAFF.

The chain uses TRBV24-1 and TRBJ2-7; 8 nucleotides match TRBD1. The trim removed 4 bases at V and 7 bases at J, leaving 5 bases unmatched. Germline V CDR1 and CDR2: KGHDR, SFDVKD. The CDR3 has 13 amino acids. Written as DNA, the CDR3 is TGTGCCACCAGTGACAGGGGGCTCTCGGAGCAGTACTTC. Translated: CATSDRGLSEQYF.

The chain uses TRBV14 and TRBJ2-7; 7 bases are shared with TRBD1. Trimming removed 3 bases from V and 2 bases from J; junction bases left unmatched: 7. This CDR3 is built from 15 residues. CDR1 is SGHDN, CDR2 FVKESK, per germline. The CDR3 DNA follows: TGTGCCAGCAGCCACGCCGGGGACAGAGCCTACGAGCAGTACTTC. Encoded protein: CASSHAGDRAYEQYF.

The CDR3 DNA reads as TGCGCCAGCAGCCCATACATGAACACCGGGGAGCTGTTTTTT. Protein product: CASSPYMNTGELFF. V usage is TRBV4-1 and J usage is TRBJ2-2; no clear D. This CDR3 comprises 14 residues. The V gene lost 4 bases and the J gene lost 1 base, with 7 bases spanning the gap. Germline loops: CDR1 MGHRA, CDR2 YSYEKL.

The CDR3 loop is CASSQGSRARFGYTF. CDR3 nucleotide sequence: TGTGCCAGCAGCCAAGGTTCACGCGCGCGGTTCGGCTACACCTTC. This rearrangement joins TRBV14 to TRBJ1-2; D is uncertain. V lost 1 base and J lost 8, with 17 bases in between. The V gene's germline CDR1 is SGHDN and CDR2 FVKESK. This CDR3 spans 15 amino acids.

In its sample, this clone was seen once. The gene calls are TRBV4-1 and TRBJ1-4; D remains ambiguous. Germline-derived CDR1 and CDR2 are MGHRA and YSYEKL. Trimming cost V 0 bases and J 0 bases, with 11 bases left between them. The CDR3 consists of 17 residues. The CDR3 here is CASSQDWAEATNEKLFF. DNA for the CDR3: TGCGCCAGCAGCCAAGATTGGGCCGAAGCAACTAATGAAAAACTGTTTTTT.

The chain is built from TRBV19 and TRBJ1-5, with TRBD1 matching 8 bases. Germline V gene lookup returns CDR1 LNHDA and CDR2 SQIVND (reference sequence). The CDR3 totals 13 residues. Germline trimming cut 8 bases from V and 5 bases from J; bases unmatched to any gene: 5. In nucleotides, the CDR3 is TGTGCCAGTCAGGGGGCAGGGGATCAGCCCCAGCATTTT. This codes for CASQGAGDQPQHF. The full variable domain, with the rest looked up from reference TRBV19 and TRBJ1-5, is DGGITQSPKYLFRKEGQNVTLSCEQNLNHDAMYWYRQDPGQGLRLIYYSQIVNDFQKGDIAEGYSVSREKKESFPLTVTSAQKNPTAFYLCASQGAGDQPQHFGDGTRLSIL.

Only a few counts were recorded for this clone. In DNA form, the CDR3 reads TGTGCCAGCTCACCAGCTGACAGGGTTGGGAATTCACCCCTCCACTTT. This translates into CASSPADRVGNSPLHF. This chain links TRBV18 with TRBJ1-6, with TRBD1 matching 7 bases. V trimming: 2 bases; J trimming: 7 bases; junction bases outside the gene matches: 8. The germline gives CDR1 KGHSH, CDR2 LQKENI. CDR3 size: 16 residues. Complete variable domain (other parts from reference TRBV18 and TRBJ1-6): NAGVMQNPRHLVRRRGQEARLRCSPMKGHSHVYWYRQLPEEGLKFMVYLQKENIIDESGMPKERFSAEFPKEGPSILRIQQVVRGDSAAYFCASSPADRVGNSPLHFGNGTRLTVT.

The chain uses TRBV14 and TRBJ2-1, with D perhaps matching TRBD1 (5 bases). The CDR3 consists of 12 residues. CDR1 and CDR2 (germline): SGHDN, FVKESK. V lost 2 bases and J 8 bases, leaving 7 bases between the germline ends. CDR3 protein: CASSQFRDEQFF. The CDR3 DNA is TGTGCCAGCAGCCAATTCAGGGATGAGCAGTTCTTC. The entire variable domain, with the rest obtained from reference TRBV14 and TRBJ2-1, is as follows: EAGVTQFPSHSVIEKGQTVTLRCDPISGHDNLYWYRRVMGKEIKFLLHFVKESKQDESGMPNNRFLAERTGGTYSTLKVQPAELEDSGVYFCASSQFRDEQFFGPGTRLTVL.

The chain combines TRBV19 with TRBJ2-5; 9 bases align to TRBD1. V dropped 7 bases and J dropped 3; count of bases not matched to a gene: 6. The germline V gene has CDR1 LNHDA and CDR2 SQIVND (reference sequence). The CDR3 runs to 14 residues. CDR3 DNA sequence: TGTGCCAGTACCGCCGGGACAGGGAAAGAGACCCAGTACTTC. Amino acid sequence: CASTAGTGKETQYF.

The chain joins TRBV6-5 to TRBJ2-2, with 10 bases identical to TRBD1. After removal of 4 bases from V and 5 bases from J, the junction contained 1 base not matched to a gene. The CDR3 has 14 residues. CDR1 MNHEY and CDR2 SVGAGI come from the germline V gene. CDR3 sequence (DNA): TGTGCCAGCAGTTGGACAGGGGGGACCGGGGAGCTGTTTTTT. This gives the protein CASSWTGGTGELFF.

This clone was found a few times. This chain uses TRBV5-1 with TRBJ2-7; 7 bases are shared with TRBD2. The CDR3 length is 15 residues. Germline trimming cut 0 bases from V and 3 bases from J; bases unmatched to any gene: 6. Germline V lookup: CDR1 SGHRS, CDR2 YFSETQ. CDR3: CASSLGLAVYYEQYF. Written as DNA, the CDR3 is TGCGCCAGCAGCTTGGGCCTAGCGGTTTACTACGAGCAGTACTTC.

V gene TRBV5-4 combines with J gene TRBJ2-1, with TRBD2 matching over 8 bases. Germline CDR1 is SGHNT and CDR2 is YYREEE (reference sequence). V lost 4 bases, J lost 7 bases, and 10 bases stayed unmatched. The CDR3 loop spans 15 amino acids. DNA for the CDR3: TGTGCCAGCAGCCCCGGGTGGGCGGGGGGAAATGAGCAGTTCTTC. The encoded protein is CASSPGWAGGNEQFF.

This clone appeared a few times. CDR3 in DNA: TGTGCCAGCAGCCTAGGACTAGCGGGAAGCTACGAGCAGTACTTC. Encoded protein: CASSLGLAGSYEQYF. The chain is built from TRBV11-3 and TRBJ2-7; 12 bases fit TRBD2. From germline, CDR1 is SGHNT and CDR2 YENEEA. V dropped 5 bases and J dropped 3; count of bases not matched to a gene: 5. The CDR3 is made up of 15 amino acids.

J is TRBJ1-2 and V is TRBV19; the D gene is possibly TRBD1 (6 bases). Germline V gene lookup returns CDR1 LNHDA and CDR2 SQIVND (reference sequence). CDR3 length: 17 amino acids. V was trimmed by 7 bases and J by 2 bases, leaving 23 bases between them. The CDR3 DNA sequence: TGTGCCAGTAACCTGCCACTGGGCAGGGGTGGCAACTATGGCTACACCTTC. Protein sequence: CASNLPLGRGGNYGYTF.

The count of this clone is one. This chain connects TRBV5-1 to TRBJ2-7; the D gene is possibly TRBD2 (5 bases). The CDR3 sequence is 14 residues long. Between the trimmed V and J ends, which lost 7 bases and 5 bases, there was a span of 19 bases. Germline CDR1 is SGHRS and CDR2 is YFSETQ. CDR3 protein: CASGKRSLGDEQYF. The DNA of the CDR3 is TGCGCCAGCGGAAAACGGTCTTTGGGAGACGAGCAGTACTTC.

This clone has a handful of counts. CDR3 bases: TGTGCCAGCAGTCCCCGCTCACAGGGGGAGGAGACCCAGTACTTC. Encoded protein: CASSPRSQGEETQYF. The chain combines TRBV28 with TRBJ2-5; 8 nucleotides agree with TRBD1. Germline V gives CDR1 MDHEN, CDR2 SYDVKM. V was clipped by 5 bases and J by 5 bases; unmatched bases: 10. This CDR3 has 15 amino acids.

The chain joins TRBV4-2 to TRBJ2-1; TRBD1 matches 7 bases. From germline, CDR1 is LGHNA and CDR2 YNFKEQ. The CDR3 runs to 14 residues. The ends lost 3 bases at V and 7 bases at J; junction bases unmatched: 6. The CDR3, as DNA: TGTGCCAGCAGCCAGGCCACAGGGGTTAATGAGCAGTTCTTC. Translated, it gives CASSQATGVNEQFF.